This entry features one TCR beta chain sequence. TCRdb's table, derived via immunoSEQ multiplex PCR, lists solely in-frame clones and lacks some. The sample includes approximately 2.3 million clones, 93% of them seen just once. The sample belongs to a study of shared clonotypes between healthy human individuals. The donors were all Caucasian adults (living in Nashville, Tennessee). The CDR3 length is 13 residues. The germline gives CDR1 PRHDT, CDR2 FYEKMQ (reference sequence). Trimming shortened V by 5 bases and J by 4 bases, and 9 bases separated the two germline ends. This rearrangement joins TRBV13 to TRBJ1-5; a possible D gene is TRBD1 (5 bases). This clonotype was obtained from a man between 18 and 29 years old in good health. Some clones in this sample may be carry-over from other donors' samples. The sample was naive CD4+ T cells from PBMCs. Noted subset: CD45RA+ positively selected. CDR3 sequence reads: CASSKGRNQPQHF. DNA of the CDR3: TGTGCCAGCAGCAAGGGACGGAATCAGCCCCAGCATTTT.